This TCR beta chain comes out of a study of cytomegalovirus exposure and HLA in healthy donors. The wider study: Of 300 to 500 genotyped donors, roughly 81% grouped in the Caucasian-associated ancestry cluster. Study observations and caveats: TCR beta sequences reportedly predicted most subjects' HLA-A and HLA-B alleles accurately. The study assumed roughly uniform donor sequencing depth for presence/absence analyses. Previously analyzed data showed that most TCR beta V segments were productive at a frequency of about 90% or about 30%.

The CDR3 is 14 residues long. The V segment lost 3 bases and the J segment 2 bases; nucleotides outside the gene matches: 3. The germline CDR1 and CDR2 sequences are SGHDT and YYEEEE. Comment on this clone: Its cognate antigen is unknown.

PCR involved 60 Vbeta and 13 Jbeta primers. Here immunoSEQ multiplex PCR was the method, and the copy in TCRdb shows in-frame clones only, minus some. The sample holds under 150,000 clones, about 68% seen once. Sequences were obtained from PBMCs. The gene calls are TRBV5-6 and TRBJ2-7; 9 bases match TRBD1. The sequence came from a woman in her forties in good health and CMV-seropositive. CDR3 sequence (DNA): TGTGCCAGCAGCTACGGGACAGGGACCTACGAGCAGTACTTC. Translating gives CASSYGTGTYEQYF.